This TCR beta chain was captured by sequencing in a study of radiation and T cells in renal cell carcinoma (TCRdb year 2020). Regarding the complete study: In total, fewer than 55 samples underwent TCR beta sequencing: some 26 tumors plus 27 peripheral blood samples. Across all 55 or so samples, several million unique CDR3 nucleotide sequences, encoding 2,658,974 unique CDR3 amino acid sequences, were identified.

The junction shows trimming of 5 bases on V and 0 bases on J, plus 7 bases between the germline ends. The germline V gene provides CDR1 SGHTA and CDR2 FQGNSA. Spanning cysteine to phenylalanine, the CDR3 consists of 14 amino acids. The read is trimmed to its CDR3 DNA, 42 bases read in frame from base 1. General conclusions and limits of the study: Intratumoral heterogeneity went uncaptured because the only tumor material available was small regions of 0.8 to 1 g. With a single-armed trial design, the study had no way to address how radiation dose or scheduling affects the TCR repertoire. Higher TCR clonality was observed in irradiated tumors than in controls, with an average of approximately 50% of the repertoire accounted for by the top 100 clonotypes, compared with 43% in nephrectomy-only tumors. Irradiated tumors contained more dominant CDR3 motifs, and these motifs occupied a larger share of the repertoire than in control tumors.

TCR beta libraries were generated from genomic DNA with the immunoSEQ kit, following the manufacturer's recommendations. For library preparation, a first multiplex PCR was performed with proprietary primers, followed by a second PCR in which unique barcodes were added, and bead cleanups were performed after each round. A kit-provided positive control reaction and a negative control reaction were included in every sample batch. The final libraries were assessed on an Agilent 4200 TapeStation D1000 ScreenTape, pooled by volume, and quantified by qPCR. Sequencing ran on an Illumina NextSeq500 with a MidOutput 150-cycle cartridge, using 156 Read1 and 15 Index1 cycles with kit custom primers. The pooled library was loaded at approximately 0.97 pM with roughly 19% PhiX control spiked in. The authors' analysis ran thus. Vendor-processed data were analyzed in R, with a clonotype defined as all T cells sharing the same CDR3 nucleotide sequence. In the clone abundance analyses, frequencies in each sample were normalized to that sample's 10,000 most abundant clones. Public T cell clones, averaging fewer than five per sample, were removed before analysis. Dominant motif analysis used ImmunoMap with the PAM10 matrix, gap penalty 30 and homology threshold 0.3; motifs with cumulative frequency at least 0.01 counted as dominant. Here the immuneACCESS table is served through TCRdb, limited to in-frame sequences with V and J called. Missing clones are a known gap in these copies; in checked studies unresolved V genes cover under half, and the rest lacks a known reason. V and J calls and clone size are given by that table; D and trimming were obtained from the DNA. The sample yields more than 9,500 clones; less than 70% were counted once. The ten largest clones take up 15% to 20% of the sample.

This clone is described as medium-sized (0.01 to 0.1%). Its target antigen remains unknown. Base quality data are lacking; no much larger clone is found one base away. This specimen's time point label, interpreted: tumor resected at nephrectomy. This specimen's treatment or condition label, per the study, means: treatment-naive control, cytoreductive nephrectomy. Control tumors were obtained from treatment-naive renal cell carcinoma patients in whom cytoreductive nephrectomy was performed without prior radiation. Every patient's renal cell carcinoma showed clear cell pathology. Control tumors used for TCR sequencing were obtained from several females and roughly twelve males (median age approximately 60 years, range roughly 40 to 82) and were resected from about 2010 to 2015. The tumors were dissociated mechanically, digested with collagenase/hyaluronidase at 37 degrees C, processed in gentleMACS C tubes, and kept in liquid nitrogen. Genomic DNA for TCR sequencing was prepared using the QIAamp DNA Blood Mini Kit (Qiagen). Only samples passing all quality control checks were included in the analyses.

This receptor chain uses TRBV7-2 and TRBJ1-4; a confident D gene designation cannot be given. The sequence was collected from a woman at least 80 years old with renal cell carcinoma. The sequenced sample was tumor tissue, obtained from a patient whose treatment was nephrectomy without radiotherapy. The CDR3 loop reads CASSQFTTNEKLFF. The sequenced DNA is TGTGCCAGCAGCCAGTTCACAACTAATGAAAAACTGTTTTTT.